A selection of T cell receptor beta chains follows, all from one sample in a study of T cells in Graves' hyperthyroidism and ophthalmopathy. TCRdb fed the multiplex PCR reads into MiXCR, producing one record per CDR3 protein. Of 92,000 or so distinct CDR3 sequences listed, roughly 49% are singletons. What was sequenced was blood. These receptors were collected from a woman aged 40-49 years with Graves' hyperthyroidism. The CDR3 runs from the conserved cysteine through the conserved F or W. The D gene is left open where the match is weak. The listing skips clone size in some rows; elsewhere it reads once, few, many or a size class.

j_call d_call clone_size v_call cdr3_nt cdr3_aa
TRBJ1-4 - - TRBV7-2 TGTGCCAGCAGCTTATCGGCAGTGCTGTTTTTT CASSLSAVLFF
TRBJ1-1 - - TRBV5-1 TGCGCCAGCAGTGTGACAGTGAACACTGAAGCTTTCTTT CASSVTVNTEAFF
TRBJ2-3 TRBD2 - TRBV6-9 TGTGCCAGCAGTTTTCGGACTAGCGGTAGCACAGATACGCAGTATTTT CASSFRTSGSTDTQYF
TRBJ1-3 TRBD1 many TRBV5-1 TGCGCCAGCAGTTCCGGGACAGGTGGAAACACCATATATTTT CASSSGTGGNTIYF
TRBJ1-1 - - TRBV20-1 TGCAGTGCCTTGACAGACGACACTGAAGCTTTCTTT CSALTDDTEAFF
TRBJ1-2 TRBD1 few TRBV7-2 TGTGCCAGCAGCCCCGACAGGGCCCTTCCCAGCTACACCTTC CASSPDRALPSYTF
TRBJ2-3 - - TRBV9 TGTGCCAGCAGCGTAGAACGGGGCACAGATACGCAGTATTTT CASSVERGTDTQYF
TRBJ1-1 - many TRBV20-1 TGCAGCGACACCGGACAGAATATGAACACTGAAGCTTTCTTT CSDTGQNMNTEAFF
TRBJ1-1 - few TRBV25-1 TGTGCCAGCAGGGCGGAGGGACTGAACACTGAAGCTTTCTTT CASRAEGLNTEAFF
TRBJ1-1 - once TRBV29-1 TGCAGCGTTGGGGCCATGAACACTGAAGCTTTCTTT CSVGAMNTEAFF
TRBJ1-6 TRBD1 many TRBV28 TGTGCCAGCAGTACCACAGGGGACTCACCCCTCCACTTT CASSTTGDSPLHF
TRBJ1-5 TRBD1 - TRBV20-1 TGCAGTGTCACACAGGGGCTCAATCAGCCCCAGCATTTT CSVTQGLNQPQHF
TRBJ2-6 - many TRBV9 TGTGCCAGCTCACCACAGGCTGGGGCCCGCTCTGGGGCCAACGTCCTGACTTTC CASSPQAGARSGANVLTF
TRBJ1-1 - - TRBV15 TGTGCCACCAGCAGTTTGATAGGGGTGAACACTGAAGCTTTCTTT CATSSLIGVNTEAFF
TRBJ2-7 - - TRBV15 TGTGCCACCAGCAGAGTTAGCCCTGACTACGAGCGGTACTTC CATSRVSPDYERYF
TRBJ1-6 - many TRBV7-2 TGTGCCAGCAGCCGACGGAATTCACCCCTCCACTTT CASSRRNSPLHF
TRBJ1-4 TRBD1 - TRBV7-3 TGTGCCAGCAGCCGGACAGGGGGCGGTGAAAAACTGTTTTTT CASSRTGGGEKLFF
TRBJ1-3 - medium-sized TRBV9 TGTGCCAGCAGCCCTCACTCTTCTGGAAACACCATATATTTT CASSPHSSGNTIYF
TRBJ1-1 - many TRBV6-6 TGTGCCAGCAGTCCTCACAACACTGAAGCTTTCTTT CASSPHNTEAFF
TRBJ2-7 - once TRBV10-3 TGTGCCACCGTGCCGGGACTTGTCGAGCAGTACTTC CATVPGLVEQYF
TRBJ1-2 - many TRBV9 TGTGCCAGCAGCGCAACGGACGGAGCCTCTGGAAACACCTTC CASSATDGASGNTF
TRBJ1-6 - - TRBV12-3/TRBV12-4 TGTGCCAGCAGTTTAGCGGGGGGAAATTCACCCCTCCACTTT CASSLAGGNSPLHF